One sample yielded the 27 T cell receptor beta chains listed below, sequenced in a study of cytomegalovirus exposure and HLA in healthy donors (dated by TCRdb to about 2017). Receptor libraries were prepared by the immunoSEQ multiplex PCR assay. The multiplex PCR relied on a mix of 60 forward primers for TCR Vbeta segments and 13 reverse primers for TCR Jbeta segments. Sourced from immuneACCESS, this table was stored by TCRdb with only in-frame sequences that have V and J called. A share of the clones is absent; for the studies checked, an unresolved V gene accounts for under half, and the remainder has no known explanation. The sample table lists over 90,000 clones, 65% to 80% of them with a count of one. Around 3.1% of the sample rests with the top ten. Input material: PBMCs. The receptors come from a female donor in good health and CMV-seropositive.

This rearrangement joins TRBV10-2 to TRBJ2-3, with 11 bases matching TRBD2. The CDR3 consists of 16 residues. V dropped 7 bases and J dropped 7; count of bases not matched to a gene: 13. In germline, CDR1 is WSHSY, CDR2 SAAADI. The CDR3 loop reads CASTWYSSGGKHTQYF. CDR3 nucleotide sequence: TGCGCCAGCACCTGGTATTCTAGCGGGGGGAAACATACGCAGTATTTT.

CDR3 sequence: CASSQDRRTYGYTF. CDR3 nucleotide sequence: TGCGCCAGCAGCCAAGATCGGCGGACTTATGGCTACACCTTC. The chain carries TRBV4-3 and TRBJ1-2; D is unresolved. V was shortened by 0 bases and J by 5 bases, with 10 bases between the two germline ends. The CDR3 loop spans 14 amino acids. Germline CDR1 LGHNA, CDR2 YSLEER.

The chain links TRBV6-1 to TRBJ2-5; D remains ambiguous. This CDR3 comprises 13 residues. V gave up 2 bases and J gave up 4 bases, with 8 bases separating them. From germline, CDR1 is MNHNS and CDR2 SASEGT. CDR3 protein: CASSETWAETQYF. Written as DNA, the CDR3 is TGTGCCAGCAGTGAAACGTGGGCAGAGACCCAGTACTTC.

The J gene is TRBJ2-1, the V gene TRBV15; 8 bases match TRBD1. V dropped 4 bases and J dropped 0; count of bases not matched to a gene: 17. Germline values: CDR1 LNHNV, CDR2 YYDKDF (reference sequence). The CDR3 length is 20 residues. CDR3 bases: TGTGCCACCAGCACACCGGACAGGGTCCTGGGGGCCCGCTCCTACAATGAGCAGTTCTTC. As protein: CATSTPDRVLGARSYNEQFF.

The sample holds a few counts of this clone. This chain links TRBV10-3 with TRBJ2-1; 13 bases agree with TRBD2. J lost 5 bases, V lost 5 bases, and 3 bases had no gene match. This CDR3 comprises 15 residues. Germline V CDR1 and CDR2: ENHRY, SYGVKD. The CDR3, as DNA: TGTGCCATCAGTCTCGGACTAGCGGGAGACAATGAGCAGTTCTTC. Its protein product is CAISLGLAGDNEQFF.

The chain joins TRBV6-5 to TRBJ1-1; D is ambiguous. Per germline, CDR1 MNHEY and CDR2 SVGAGI. This CDR3 spans 13 amino acids. V dropped 2 bases and J dropped 8 bases, with 12 bases sitting between them. Written as DNA, the CDR3 is TGTGCCAGCAGTTACGAGGTGCAGCGAGAAGCTTTCTTT. This translates into CASSYEVQREAFF.

The chain is built from TRBV7-3 and TRBJ2-7; 10 bases are a match to TRBD1. Unmatched junction bases numbered 3, after V lost 5 bases and J lost 2 bases. CDR1 SGHTA and CDR2 FQGTGA come from the germline V gene. This CDR3 region has 14 residues. Here the CDR3 reads CASSRDRGPYEQYF. The CDR3 region has the DNA TGTGCCAGCAGCCGGGACAGGGGCCCCTACGAGCAGTACTTC.

The chain is built from TRBV9 and TRBJ2-5; 10 nucleotides line up with TRBD2. CDR3 size: 15 residues. Germline V lookup: CDR1 SGDLS, CDR2 YYNGEE. V gave up 2 bases and J gave up 4 bases; unmatched junction bases: 5. The CDR3 reads CASSVPSGGGETQYF. The DNA for the CDR3 is TGTGCCAGCAGCGTCCCTAGCGGGGGCGGAGAGACCCAGTACTTC.

This clone was seen only once. V gene TRBV6-5 combines with J gene TRBJ2-2; D is unresolved. The CDR3 totals 14 residues. Germline CDR1 reads MNHEY; CDR2 reads SVGAGI. The V and J ends lost 8 bases and 0 bases respectively, with 10 bases between them. This chain's CDR3 is CASLSRTNTGELFF. CDR3 nucleotide sequence: TGTGCCAGCCTCTCGCGAACGAACACCGGGGAGCTGTTTTTT.

This clone was counted a single time. The chain combines TRBV5-1 with TRBJ2-5; 7 bases match TRBD1. V lost 1 base and J lost 5; bases outside the gene matches: 5. The V gene's germline CDR1 is SGHRS and CDR2 YFSETQ. CDR3 length: 14 residues. CDR3 sequence reads: CASSLPGTAETQYF. The CDR3 DNA is TGCGCCAGCAGCTTGCCCGGGACAGCGGAGACCCAGTACTTC.

The rearrangement uses TRBV6-5 and TRBJ2-7, with D unresolved. Looked up from germline, CDR1 is MNHEY and CDR2 is SVGAGI. This CDR3 has 14 residues. Trimming cost V 5 bases and J 7 bases, with 18 bases left between them. The CDR3 sequence is CASSTPGGHREQYF. The CDR3 nucleotides are TGTGCCAGCAGTACTCCAGGTGGGCATCGGGAGCAGTACTTC.

The chain links TRBV5-5 to TRBJ2-7; D is unresolved. The V gene lost 4 bases and the J gene lost 3 bases, with 5 bases spanning the gap. Germline V gene sequence: CDR1 SGHKS, CDR2 YYEKEE (reference sequence). The CDR3 covers 11 residues. CDR3 bases: TGTGCCAGCAGCCTGTTCTACGAGCAGTACTTC. This sequence encodes CASSLFYEQYF.

The V gene is TRBV18, the J gene TRBJ1-2; 7 bases match TRBD1. In germline, CDR1 is KGHSH, CDR2 LQKENI. There are 15 residues in the CDR3. V shed 1 base, J shed 8 bases, and the junction held 10 bases outside the gene matches. The DNA of the CDR3 is TGTGCCAGCTCACCACGGGACCCGAACAGGGGAGGCTACACCTTC. Protein: CASSPRDPNRGGYTF.

This clone was recorded only once. This chain joins TRBV6-5 and TRBJ1-2; 9 bases align to TRBD1. Losses at the gene ends were 0 bases for V and 8 bases for J; bases not matched to a gene: 4. The CDR3 runs 14 residues. Germline assignment: CDR1 MNHEY and CDR2 SVGAGI. The CDR3 nucleotides read TGTGCCAGCAGTTACTCGAGACAGGGGGGGGGCTACACCTTC. Amino acids: CASSYSRQGGGYTF.

The chain has TRBV7-2 and TRBJ2-7; D is unresolved. The CDR3 is 12 amino acids. Germline CDR1 is SGHTA and CDR2 is FQGNSA. The V end was cut by 0 bases, the J end by 4 bases, with 4 bases between. CDR3 sequence (DNA): TGTGCCAGCAGCTTAGCGACTTACGAGCAGTACTTC. The encoded protein is CASSLATYEQYF. Combining the CDR3 with reference TRBV7-2 and TRBJ2-7 gives the whole variable domain GAGVSQSPSNKVTEKGKDVELRCDPISGHTALYWYRQSLGQGLEFLIYFQGNSAPDKSGLPSDRFSAERTGGSVSTLTIQRTQQEDSAVYLCASSLATYEQYFGPGTRLTVT.

The chain carries TRBV5-1 and TRBJ2-1, with TRBD2 matching 9 bases. Germline trimming cut 3 bases from V and 10 bases from J; bases unmatched to any gene: 2. Germline CDR1 SGHRS, CDR2 YFSETQ. The length of the CDR3 is 12 residues. The DNA for the CDR3 is TGCGCCAGCAGCTCTGGACTAGCGGAGCAGTTCTTC. This gives the protein CASSSGLAEQFF.

The chain combines TRBV4-2 with TRBJ2-1; the match to TRBD2 covers 8 bases. In germline, CDR1 is LGHNA, CDR2 YNFKEQ. V was pared by 8 bases and J by 7 bases, with 7 bases of the junction left unmatched. The CDR3 is 13 residues long. CDR3 sequence reads: CASGLAPRNEQFF. CDR3 coding DNA: TGTGCCAGCGGACTAGCCCCAAGGAATGAGCAGTTCTTC.

V usage is TRBV30 and J usage is TRBJ2-2; weak D call: TRBD2 (6 bases). The CDR3 length is 13 residues. V lost 5 bases and J 7 bases, leaving 14 bases between the germline ends. From germline, CDR1 is GTSNPN and CDR2 SVGIG (reference sequence). CDR3 DNA: TGTGCCTGGGTGGGCCGGAGGGGCGGGGAGCTGTTTTTT. It specifies CAWVGRRGGELFF. The variable domain in full, completed from reference TRBV30 and TRBJ2-2, reads SQTIHQWPATLVQPVGSPLSLECTVEGTSNPNLYWYRQAAGRGLQLLFYSVGIGQISSEVPQNLSASRPQDRQFILSSKKLLLSDSGFYLCAWVGRRGGELFFGEGSRLTVL.

This clone was picked up one time. The chain has TRBV7-6 and TRBJ1-1, with D unresolved. This CDR3 region has 16 residues. Deletions cut 0 bases from V and 2 bases from J, with 13 bases between. Germline-derived CDR1 and CDR2 are SGHVS and FNYEAQ. The CDR3 nucleotides read TGTGCCAGCAGCTTAGCGAGAGGGCAGGTCAACACTGAAGCTTTCTTT. It yields the protein CASSLARGQVNTEAFF.

The chain has TRBV7-8 and TRBJ2-3; D perhaps matches TRBD2 (5 bases). Germline values: CDR1 SGHVS, CDR2 FQNEAQ. V gave up 2 bases and J gave up 3 bases, with 12 bases separating them. The CDR3 is 15 amino acids. The CDR3 region has the DNA TGTGCCAGCAGCTTAAGGAGTGAGGGTACAGATACGCAGTATTTT. It translates to CASSLRSEGTDTQYF.

V gene TRBV7-2 combines with J gene TRBJ1-2; TRBD1 matches at 8 bases. The V gene's germline CDR1 is SGHTA and CDR2 FQGNSA. The CDR3 consists of 14 residues. Unmatched junction bases numbered 4, after V lost 2 bases and J lost 5 bases. CDR3: CASSLLGQGYGYTF. The DNA for the CDR3 is TGTGCCAGCAGCTTACTTGGACAGGGATATGGCTACACCTTC.

This clone appeared a single time. This chain joins TRBV28 and TRBJ1-2; D not certain. CDR1 is MDHEN and CDR2 is SYDVKM in the germline V gene. This CDR3 region has 13 residues. The ends were cut back, 7 bases at V and 7 bases at J, with 16 bases in the middle. CDR3 sequence reads: CASTPGNRPGYTF. CDR3 sequence (DNA): TGTGCCAGCACCCCCGGGAACCGGCCTGGCTACACCTTC.

The sample holds a few counts of this clone. The V and J genes are TRBV28 and TRBJ1-4; a possible D gene is TRBD1 (6 bases). CDR3 length equals 15 residues. V lost 1 base and J lost 8, with 14 bases in between. CDR1 and CDR2 from the germline V gene are MDHEN and SYDVKM. The CDR3 loop is CASSLFTGRGEKLFF. CDR3 DNA: TGTGCCAGCAGTTTATTCACAGGGAGAGGCGAAAAACTGTTTTTT.

This chain joins TRBV30 and TRBJ1-5; 7 nucleotides line up with TRBD1. The CDR3 has 13 amino acids. V shed 1 base, J shed 8 bases, and the junction held 5 bases outside the gene matches. CDR1 GTSNPN and CDR2 SVGIG come from the germline V gene (reference sequence). CDR3 sequence reads: CAWSADRLEPQHF. CDR3 bases: TGTGCCTGGAGTGCGGACAGGTTAGAGCCCCAGCATTTT. Using reference TRBV30 and TRBJ1-5 for the parts outside the CDR3, the full variable domain is SQTIHQWPATLVQPVGSPLSLECTVEGTSNPNLYWYRQAAGRGLQLLFYSVGIGQISSEVPQNLSASRPQDRQFILSSKKLLLSDSGFYLCAWSADRLEPQHFGDGTRLSIL.

In its sample, this clone was seen a few times. The chain couples TRBV10-3 to TRBJ1-4, with TRBD1 matching over 8 bases. The germline V gene has CDR1 ENHRY and CDR2 SYGVKD. The CDR3 consists of 15 residues. V dropped 4 bases and J dropped 3; count of bases not matched to a gene: 4. The CDR3 DNA follows: TGTGCCATCAGTGCAACAGGGGGACCTAATGAAAAACTGTTTTTT. Its translation: CAISATGGPNEKLFF.

This clone was seen a few times. The chain uses TRBV4-2 and TRBJ2-1; TRBD2 agrees at 8 bases. The CDR3 is made up of 16 amino acids. V trimming: 1 base; J trimming: 8 bases; junction bases outside the gene matches: 10. The germline V gene has CDR1 LGHNA and CDR2 YNFKEQ. The CDR3 DNA sequence: TGTGCCAGCAGCCAAGTGGGGCGGGGGGCGGCGGATGAGCAGTTCTTC. Its translation: CASSQVGRGAADEQFF.

The CDR3 DNA reads as TGTGCCAGCAGCCCAGTCATAGATACGCAGTATTTT. Amino acids: CASSPVIDTQYF. V and J are TRBV2 and TRBJ2-3; D not resolved. CDR3 length: 12 amino acids. Germline V gene sequence: CDR1 SNHLY, CDR2 FYNNEI. Deletions cut 6 bases from V and 5 bases from J, with 9 bases between.